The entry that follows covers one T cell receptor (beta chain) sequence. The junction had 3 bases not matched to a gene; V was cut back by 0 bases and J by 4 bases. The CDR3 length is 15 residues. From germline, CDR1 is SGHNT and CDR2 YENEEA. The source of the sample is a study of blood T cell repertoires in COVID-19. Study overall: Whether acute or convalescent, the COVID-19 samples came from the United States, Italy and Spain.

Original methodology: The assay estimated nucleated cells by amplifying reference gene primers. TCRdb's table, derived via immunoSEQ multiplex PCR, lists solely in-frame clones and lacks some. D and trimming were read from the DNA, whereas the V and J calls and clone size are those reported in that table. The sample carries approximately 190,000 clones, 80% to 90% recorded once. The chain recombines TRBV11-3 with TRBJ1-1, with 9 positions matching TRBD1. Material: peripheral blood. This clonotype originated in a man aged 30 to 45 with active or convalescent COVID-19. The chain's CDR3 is CASSLEGTGSTEAFF. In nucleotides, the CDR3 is TGTGCCAGCAGCTTAGAGGGGACAGGGTCCACTGAAGCTTTCTTT.